This is a list of T cell receptor beta chains from one sample in a study of blood T cells in healthy people across ages. TCRdb re-derived calls from the 5' RACE reads in MiXCR, one entry per CDR3 protein. The sample consists of about 640,000 distinct CDR3 sequences, roughly three fifths of them appearing once. Material for sequencing was blood. The receptors were gathered from a man in his 60s in good health. Both conserved end residues are part of each CDR3. The D gene is left open where the match is weak. Clone size is stated in some rows and not others, as once, few, many or a class when expanded.

D,J,size,V,DNA,CDR3
TRBD1,TRBJ1-4,-,TRBV6-6,TGTGCCAGCAGTCCAGGGGGAGAAAAACTGTTTTTT,CASSPGGEKLFF
TRBD1,TRBJ2-5,-,TRBV24-1,TGTGCCACCAGTGTGCCGGGAGGACAGGGGGCCCAAGAGACCCAGTACTTC,CATSVPGGQGAQETQYF
-,TRBJ2-3,few,TRBV5-1,TGCGCCAGCAGCTTGCGGGGGGACACCACAGATACGCAGTATTTT,CASSLRGDTTDTQYF
-,TRBJ1-5,-,TRBV5-6,TGTGCCAGCAGCTTGGGAGGAGGGGCATGGAATCAGCCCCAGCATTTT,CASSLGGGAWNQPQHF
-,TRBJ2-5,-,TRBV7-2,TGTGCCAGCAGCGCCAGACTTGGGGTGGGCGAGACCCAGTACTTC,CASSARLGVGETQYF
-,TRBJ1-2,-,TRBV5-6,TGTGCCAGCAGCTTGGCCGACAGCCTACATGGCTACACCTTC,CASSLADSLHGYTF
-,TRBJ1-3,-,TRBV7-2,TGTGCCAGCAGCCAAAACACCGGGACAACCGGAAACACCATATATTTT,CASSQNTGTTGNTIYF
-,TRBJ2-5,-,TRBV6-5,TGTGCCAGCAGTCGAAGGGAATCAGAGACCCAGTACTTC,CASSRRESETQYF
-,TRBJ2-6,-,TRBV3-1,TGTGCCAGCAGCCCCATGTTCTCTGGGGCCAACGTCCTGACTTTC,CASSPMFSGANVLTF
-,TRBJ2-5,-,TRBV30,TGTGCCTGGAGTGGGGACTTTTCCCAAGAGACCCAGTACTTC,CAWSGDFSQETQYF
-,TRBJ1-6,-,TRBV7-9,TGTGCCAGCAGCTTAGCGGTCGGGGTTGGAGGTTCATATAATTCACCCCTCCACTTT,CASSLAVGVGGSYNSPLHF
-,TRBJ2-3,-,TRBV20-1,TGCAGTGCTAGCCCAGTGGGCACAGATACGCAGTATTTT,CSASPVGTDTQYF
-,TRBJ1-2,-,TRBV7-2,TGTGCCAGCAGCTTAATGAGTAATGGCTACACCTTC,CASSLMSNGYTF
-,TRBJ1-4,-,TRBV29-1,TGCAGCGTTCCCTTGGGGGGGACTAATGAAAAACTGTTTTTT,CSVPLGGTNEKLFF
TRBD2,TRBJ2-1,few,TRBV3-1,TGTGCCAGCAGCCAAGCGGGGGGCTACAATGAGCAGTTCTTC,CASSQAGGYNEQFF
-,TRBJ2-5,few,TRBV4-1,TGCGCCAGCAGCCAAGGTCAGGGGCCTCAGGGTGGGACCCAGTACTTC,CASSQGQGPQGGTQYF
TRBD2,TRBJ2-5,-,TRBV10-3,TGTGCCATCAGTGGGACTAGCGGGGTGAATGAGCAGTACTTC,CAISGTSGVNEQYF
TRBD2,TRBJ2-7,few,TRBV29-1,TGCAGCGTTGAGCGGGGGGGCCGCGACGAGCAGTACTTC,CSVERGGRDEQYF
-,TRBJ2-1,-,TRBV7-9,TGTGCCAGCAGCTTAGGCAGGGGAGGAATCTACAATGAGCAGTTCTTC,CASSLGRGGIYNEQFF
TRBD2,TRBJ2-1,-,TRBV7-8,TGTGCCAGCAGTAAAGGCCTACTAGCGAGGCCTAACAATGAGCAGTTCTTC,CASSKGLLARPNNEQFF
-,TRBJ2-6,-,TRBV9,TGTGCCAGCAGCGTAGTGGGGATTGGGGCCAACGTCCTGACTTTC,CASSVVGIGANVLTF
TRBD2,TRBJ2-5,-,TRBV12-3/TRBV12-4,TGTGCCAGCAGTCGAAGCGGGGGGGCCACAGAGACCCAGTACTTC,CASSRSGGATETQYF
-,TRBJ1-2,few,TRBV6-5,TGTGCCAGCAGTTACTCGGGGCAGGGGTACGGCTACACCTTC,CASSYSGQGYGYTF
-,TRBJ1-2,few,TRBV11-2,TGTGCCAGCAGCCTAGTCCGTACAGGGTTCCTCTGTGGCTACACCTTC,CASSLVRTGFLCGYTF
-,TRBJ2-3,-,TRBV12-3/TRBV12-4,TGTGCCAGCAGTAAACGAGCTATCACTAGCACAGATACGCAGTATTTT,CASSKRAITSTDTQYF
-,TRBJ2-7,few,TRBV5-6,TGTGCCAGCAGCTTGGTGGGGGACGAGCAGTACTTC,CASSLVGDEQYF
TRBD2,TRBJ2-5,-,TRBV5-8,TGTGCCAGCAGCTTGGTAGCGGGGGCCTATAGGGAGACCCAGTACTTC,CASSLVAGAYRETQYF
TRBD1,TRBJ2-1,-,TRBV5-1,TGCGCCAGCAGAAGGATCGGGACAGGGGCCGATGAGCAGTTCTTC,CASRRIGTGADEQFF
-,TRBJ1-1,-,TRBV5-1,TGCGCCAGCAGCTTGATTGATGCCAACACTGAAGCTTTCTTT,CASSLIDANTEAFF
-,TRBJ2-5,few,TRBV20-1,TGCAGTGTATGGCAGGGGCAGCCTGGAGAGACCCAGTACTTC,CSVWQGQPGETQYF
TRBD2,TRBJ2-4,few,TRBV7-2,TGTGCCAGCAGCTGGGGGGGGGGTAAGGACATTCAGTACTTC,CASSWGGGKDIQYF
-,TRBJ2-5,few,TRBV7-9,TGTGCCAGCAGCTTTGGGCTAGCGGAGACCCAGTACTTC,CASSFGLAETQYF
TRBD1,TRBJ2-7,few,TRBV20-1,TGCAGTGCGACGGGACAGAACGAGCAGTACTTC,CSATGQNEQYF
TRBD1,TRBJ1-2,-,TRBV7-2,TGTGCCAGCAGCTTAGAACAGGGGGCGTTCTATGGCTACACCTTC,CASSLEQGAFYGYTF
-,TRBJ1-4,-,TRBV10-3,TGTGCCATCAGCCCTGGGCCGCAAGAGGGGGAAAAACTGTTTTTT,CAISPGPQEGEKLFF
-,TRBJ2-3,-,TRBV11-2,TGTGCCAGCAGCGCCGGACTTATCACAGATACGCAGTATTTT,CASSAGLITDTQYF
-,TRBJ2-5,few,TRBV25-1,TGTGCCAGCAGTGAATCGAGGCAGATCCAAGAGACCCAGTACTTC,CASSESRQIQETQYF
-,TRBJ1-2,-,TRBV7-2,TGTGCCAGCAGCAGCAGGGATCCGGGGACCTATGGCTACACCTTC,CASSSRDPGTYGYTF
-,TRBJ2-5,-,TRBV20-1,TGCAGTGCTAGAGCAGGGGTCGTGGAGACCCAGTACTTC,CSARAGVVETQYF
-,TRBJ1-1,-,TRBV27,TGTGCCAGCAGTCCAGCAGGGCCGGGCCGCTTTGAAGCTTTCTTT,CASSPAGPGRFEAFF
TRBD2,TRBJ2-5,few,TRBV13,TGTGCCAGCAACTACGGGACTAGCGGGGCCTGGGTAGAGACCCAGTACTTC,CASNYGTSGAWVETQYF
TRBD2,TRBJ2-7,few,TRBV28,TGTGCCAGCAGTTTATCGGCGGGTAGCGGGGAACCCTACGAGCAGTACTTC,CASSLSAGSGEPYEQYF
-,TRBJ2-2,-,TRBV9,TGTGCCAGCAGCGTATTGGGGCAGGCGTCAACCGGGGAGCTGTTTTTT,CASSVLGQASTGELFF
TRBD1,TRBJ2-7,few,TRBV18,TGTGCCAGCTCAGAGGACAGGGAGTACGAGCAGTACTTC,CASSEDREYEQYF
-,TRBJ1-2,-,TRBV9,TGTGCCAGCAGTGTAGCTACGAGGGGTGACTATGGCTACACCTTC,CASSVATRGDYGYTF
TRBD2,TRBJ2-1,-,TRBV5-1,TGCGCCAGCAGCTTGGAACTAGCGGGAAACAATGAGCAGTTCTTC,CASSLELAGNNEQFF
-,TRBJ1-6,-,TRBV7-6,TGTGCCAGCAGCTTACTCGATAGGGATTCACCCCTCCACTTT,CASSLLDRDSPLHF
-,TRBJ2-7,-,TRBV20-1,TGCAGTGCACCAACGGGTCGCGAGCAGTACTTC,CSAPTGREQYF
-,TRBJ1-1,-,TRBV20-1,TGCAGTGCTAGACCGGGACACATGAACACTGAAGCTTTCTTT,CSARPGHMNTEAFF
TRBD1,TRBJ2-6,few,TRBV3-1,TGTGCCAGCAGCCAAGAAGGGACAGGGCTTGGGGCCAACGTCCTGACTTTC,CASSQEGTGLGANVLTF
-,TRBJ2-2,-,TRBV28,TGTGCCAGCAGGACAGGTTACACCGGGGAGCTGTTTTTT,CASRTGYTGELFF
TRBD1,TRBJ2-7,once,TRBV2,TGTGCCAGCAGTGATTCTAGGACAGGGGAAAGGAACTACGAGCAGTACTTC,CASSDSRTGERNYEQYF
-,TRBJ2-1,-,TRBV7-8,TGTGCCAGCAGCCGAACCGGGACCCAGCACAATGAGCAGTTCTTC,CASSRTGTQHNEQFF
-,TRBJ1-2,-,TRBV3-1,TGTGCCAGCAGCTTGGCCGCGACGCAGCTTGGCTACACCTTC,CASSLAATQLGYTF
-,TRBJ2-5,-,TRBV3-1,TGTGCCAGCAGCCAAGATTCGAGGGGGACGCAGACCCAGTACTTC,CASSQDSRGTQTQYF
-,TRBJ1-6,-,TRBV2,TGTGCCAGCGCCCAAGACAGGACAGATAATAATTCACCCCTCCACTTT,CASAQDRTDNNSPLHF
-,TRBJ2-7,-,TRBV9,TGTGCCAGCAGCGTAGACGGCTACCAGCAGTACTTC,CASSVDGYQQYF
TRBD1,TRBJ2-5,-,TRBV3-1,TGTGCCAGCAGCCACTACTCCGGGACAGGGGATAAAGAGACCCAGTACTTC,CASSHYSGTGDKETQYF
-,TRBJ1-1,-,TRBV25-1,TGTGCCAGCAGTGCCACCCTTGCAAACACTGAAGCTTTCTTT,CASSATLANTEAFF
-,TRBJ1-2,few,TRBV29-1,TGCAGCGTCGACAGGAACTATGGCTACACCTTC,CSVDRNYGYTF